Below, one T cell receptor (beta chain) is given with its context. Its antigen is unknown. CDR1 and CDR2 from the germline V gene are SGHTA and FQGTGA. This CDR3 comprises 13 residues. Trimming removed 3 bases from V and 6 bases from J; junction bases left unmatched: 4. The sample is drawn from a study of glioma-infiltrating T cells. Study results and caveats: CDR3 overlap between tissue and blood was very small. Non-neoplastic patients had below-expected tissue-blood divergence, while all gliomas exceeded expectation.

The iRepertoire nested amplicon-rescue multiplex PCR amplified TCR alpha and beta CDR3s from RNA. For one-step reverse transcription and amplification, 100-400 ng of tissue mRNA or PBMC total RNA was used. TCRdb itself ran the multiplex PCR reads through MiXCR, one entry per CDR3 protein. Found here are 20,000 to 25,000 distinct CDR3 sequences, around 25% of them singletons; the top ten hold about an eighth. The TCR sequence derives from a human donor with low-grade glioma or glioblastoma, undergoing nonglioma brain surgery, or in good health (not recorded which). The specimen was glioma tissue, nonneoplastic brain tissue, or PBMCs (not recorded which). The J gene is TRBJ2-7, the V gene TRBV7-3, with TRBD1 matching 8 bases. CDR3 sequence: CASSLGGTGEQYF. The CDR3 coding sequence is TGTGCCAGCAGCTTGGGTGGGACAGGCGAGCAGTACTTC.